A single T cell receptor beta chain is shown here with its context. Its antigen is currently unknown. Deep was the level used in running the assay. Sequencing used immunoSEQ multiplex PCR; TCRdb keeps in-frame clones, though not all of them. This sample has roughly 770,000 clones; around 96% occur once, and the top ten carry 0.2% to 0.25%. This entry belongs to a study of shared clonotypes between healthy human individuals. As for the study in general: The study used three CD4 naive, three CD4 memory, two CD8 naive and one CD8 memory plate per donor.

Only CD45RO-negative cells positively selected for CCR7 counted as naive CD8 cells, so terminally differentiated effector memory CD45RA+ cells were excluded. V lost 5 bases to trimming and J lost 7 bases, with 23 bases between them. CDR3 length: 16 residues. In germline, CDR1 is SGHAT, CDR2 FQNNGV. Study conclusions and caveats: Represented diversity, genetic and exposure-history alike, was limited by few donors.

The chain combines TRBV11-2 with TRBJ1-1; no firm D call. Sequencing was performed on naive CD8+ T cells sorted from blood. The origin of this receptor is a young man in good health. The CDR3 DNA follows: TGTGCCAGCAGCCCTCGCTCCGGCGGCTGGGCAGGTGAAGCTTTCTTT. Amino acids: CASSPRSGGWAGEAFF. Using reference TRBV11-2 and TRBJ1-1 for the parts outside the CDR3, the full variable domain is EAGVAQSPRYKIIEKRQSVAFWCNPISGHATLYWYQQILGQGPKLLIQFQNNGVVDDSQLPKDRFSAERLKGVDSTLKIQPAKLEDSAVYLCASSPRSGGWAGEAFFGQGTRLTVV.